The rows below give T cell receptor beta chains drawn from one sample of a study of beta chain features in type 1 diabetes. Here immunoSEQ multiplex PCR was the method, and the copy in TCRdb shows in-frame clones only, minus some. The top ten hold approximately 0.05% of the sample, which has fewer than 250,000 clones, more than 65% seen once. Sequencing was carried out using naive CD4+ T cells from blood. The receptors come from a man under 40 in good health. Both conserved end residues are part of each CDR3. Each record gives: clone size, D gene, V gene, J gene, CDR3 protein, CDR3 DNA. D genes are given only for firm matches. Size values are once, few and many counts, or a class for expanded clones, and some rows have none.

>-|TRBD1|TRBV30|TRBJ1-4
CAWSSYPTGRNEKLFF
TGTGCCTGGAGTTCCTACCCGACAGGGAGGAATGAAAAACTGTTTTTT
>few|TRBD1|TRBV28|TRBJ2-7
CASSLLRTGLVEDF
TGTGCCAGCAGTTTATTGAGGACAGGGCTAGTCGAGGACTTC
>-|-|TRBV6-5|TRBJ2-6
CASNSRGANVLTF
TGTGCCAGCAATTCCCGAGGGGCCAACGTCCTGACTTTC
>few|-|TRBV29-1|TRBJ2-7
CSCRVSYEQYF
TGCAGCTGTAGGGTATCCTACGAGCAGTACTTC
>few|TRBD1|TRBV7-2|TRBJ2-5
CASSGPGQRTRKYQETQYF
TGTGCCAGCAGCGGCCCGGGACAGCGTACTAGGAAGTACCAAGAGACCCAGTACTTC
>once|-|TRBV9|TRBJ2-2
CASSPRVARVLKELFF
TGTGCCAGCAGCCCTCGGGTAGCGAGGGTCTTAAAGGAGCTGTTTTTT
>few|-|TRBV25-1|TRBJ2-6
CASSEPGAGANVLTF
TGTGCCAGCAGTGAACCGGGGGCTGGGGCCAACGTCCTGACTTTC
>-|TRBD1|TRBV2|TRBJ1-2
CASSPDRGGGYTF
TGTGCCAGCAGTCCGGACAGGGGAGGAGGCTACACCTTC
>-|-|TRBV29-1|TRBJ2-1
CSVVPGLPYNEQFF
TGCAGCGTTGTCCCAGGACTACCCTACAATGAGCAGTTCTTC
>once|-|TRBV28|TRBJ2-2
CATSSAAEGKTGELFF
TGTGCCACATCTTCGGCGGCGGAGGGGAAAACCGGGGAGCTGTTTTTT
>-|TRBD2|TRBV19|TRBJ2-1
CASNAGTSGVVEQFF
TGTGCCAGTAATGCCGGGACTAGCGGGGTGGTAGAGCAGTTCTTC
>-|-|TRBV29-1|TRBJ2-1
CSTDQGQQFF
TGCAGCACTGACCAGGGACAGCAGTTCTTC
>few|-|TRBV20-1|TRBJ2-1
CSVGRNEQFF
TGCAGTGTAGGTAGGAATGAGCAGTTCTTC
>-|-|TRBV25-1|TRBJ2-5
CASSRGSETQYF
TGTGCCAGCAGCCGCGGGTCAGAGACCCAGTACTTC
>few|-|TRBV4-3|TRBJ1-2
CASSQDNRANYGYTF
TGCGCCAGCAGCCAAGACAACAGAGCTAACTATGGCTACACCTTC
>-|-|TRBV29-1|TRBJ1-3
CSVVGLYSGNTIYF
TGCAGCGTCGTGGGACTGTACTCTGGAAACACCATATATTTT
>-|-|TRBV30|TRBJ2-7
CAWKGQSYEQYF
TGTGCCTGGAAAGGACAGTCCTACGAGCAGTACTTC
>-|TRBD1|TRBV25-1|TRBJ2-7
CASSSQGYEQYF
TGTGCCAGCAGTTCACAGGGGTACGAGCAGTACTTC
>-|-|TRBV30|TRBJ2-1
CAWSIAASSYNEQFF
TGTGCCTGGAGTATAGCGGCCAGCTCCTACAATGAGCAGTTCTTC
>-|TRBD2|TRBV7-9|TRBJ2-7
CASSRISPAGGYEQYF
TGTGCCAGCAGCCGAATCTCCCCAGCGGGAGGCTACGAGCAGTACTTC
>-|-|TRBV29-1|TRBJ2-7
CSVALGNYEQYF
TGCAGCGTTGCACTGGGGAACTACGAGCAGTACTTC
>-|-|TRBV7-2|TRBJ2-5
CASSHDQAVGTQYF
TGTGCCAGCAGCCACGATCAGGCGGTGGGGACCCAGTACTTC
>-|-|TRBV5-1|TRBJ2-5
CASSIWAEETQYF
TGCGCCAGCAGCATCTGGGCAGAAGAGACCCAGTACTTC
>-|TRBD1|TRBV7-2|TRBJ2-5
CASSVGQGGKTQYF
TGTGCCAGCAGCGTGGGACAGGGGGGAAAGACCCAGTACTTC
>-|-|TRBV9|TRBJ2-1
CASSVASGTISYNEQFF
TGTGCCAGCAGCGTAGCTAGTGGAACGATTTCCTACAATGAGCAGTTCTTC
>-|-|TRBV19|TRBJ2-3
CASSVLVTSTDTQYF
TGTGCCAGTAGTGTGCTAGTGACTAGCACAGATACGCAGTATTTT
>-|TRBD1|TRBV14|TRBJ2-4
CASSLGQGLLNIQYF
TGTGCCAGCAGTCTCGGACAGGGCCTCCTAAACATTCAGTACTTC
>-|TRBD1|TRBV5-4|TRBJ2-4
CASSPRTGGAQNIQYF
TGTGCCAGCAGCCCACGGACAGGGGGCGCACAAAACATTCAGTACTTC
>-|-|TRBV4-2|TRBJ2-3
CASSQDVADRFTDTQYF
TGTGCCAGCAGCCAAGATGTTGCGGACCGATTCACAGATACGCAGTATTTT
>-|TRBD2|TRBV6-6|TRBJ2-2
CASSYSLAGGTGELFF
TGTGCCAGCAGTTACTCTCTAGCGGGAGGCACCGGGGAGCTGTTTTTT
>few|-|TRBV7-2|TRBJ2-7
CASSRGTTFYEQYF
TGTGCCAGCAGCAGGGGGACAACATTTTACGAGCAGTACTTC
>-|TRBD1|TRBV9|TRBJ2-5
CASSPQGAGETQYF
TGTGCCAGCAGCCCACAGGGGGCGGGAGAGACCCAGTACTTC
>-|TRBD2|TRBV14|TRBJ2-5
CASRTSGPETQYF
TGTGCCAGCAGGACTAGCGGTCCGGAGACCCAGTACTTC
>few|-|TRBV30|TRBJ2-5
CAWRPPSDPQYF
TGTGCCTGGAGACCACCTAGCGACCCCCAGTACTTC
>few|-|TRBV27|TRBJ2-5
CASSFRETQYF
TGTGCCAGCAGTTTCCGAGAGACCCAGTACTTC
>once|-|TRBV5-1|TRBJ2-3
CASRPEGDTQYF
TGCGCCAGCCGCCCGGAGGGGGATACGCAGTATTTT
>-|-|TRBV18|TRBJ2-5
CASSPLGRETQYF
TGTGCCAGCTCACCACTGGGGAGAGAGACCCAGTACTTC
>-|TRBD1|TRBV30|TRBJ2-1
CAWGRTGTYNEQFF
TGTGCCTGGGGAAGGACAGGTACCTACAATGAGCAGTTCTTC
>-|-|TRBV30|TRBJ2-7
CAWSVLDGSYEQYF
TGTGCCTGGAGTGTATTAGACGGATCCTACGAGCAGTACTTC
>-|-|TRBV20-1|TRBJ2-1
CSATDNEQFF
TGCAGTGCTACGGACAATGAGCAGTTCTTC
>-|-|TRBV5-6|TRBJ2-1
CASSVGMAALRFF
TGTGCCAGCAGCGTAGGGATGGCAGCCTTGCGGTTCTTC
>-|TRBD1|TRBV9|TRBJ2-5
CASSAGQAGETQYF
TGTGCCAGCAGCGCGGGACAGGCGGGGGAGACCCAGTACTTC
>-|-|TRBV4-1|TRBJ2-6
CASSQDRARTRSGANVLTF
TGCGCCAGCAGCCAAGATAGGGCCAGAACTCGCTCTGGGGCCAACGTCCTGACTTTC
>-|-|TRBV4-1|TRBJ2-4
CASSQDSEEDIQYF
TGCGCCAGCAGCCAAGATAGCGAGGAGGACATTCAGTACTTC
>-|-|TRBV5-4|TRBJ2-6
CASSLGGVTGANVLTF
TGTGCCAGCAGCTTAGGAGGGGTGACTGGGGCCAACGTCCTGACTTTC
>once|-|TRBV5-4|TRBJ2-5
CASSPTGGGETQYF
TGTGCCAGCAGCCCGACAGGCGGCGGGGAGACCCAGTACTTC
>-|-|TRBV19|TRBJ2-4
CASSIWGSTVAKNIQYF
TGTGCCAGTAGTATATGGGGATCAACGGTAGCCAAAAACATTCAGTACTTC
>-|-|TRBV2|TRBJ2-7
CASSESWEQYF
TGTGCCAGCAGTGAAAGTTGGGAGCAGTACTTC
>-|-|TRBV30|TRBJ2-5
CAGGRQETQYF
TGTGCCGGGGGGCGGCAAGAGACCCAGTACTTC
>-|TRBD2|TRBV7-2|TRBJ2-7
CASSSRGGRSYEQYF
TGTGCCAGCAGCTCTCGGGGCGGGAGATCCTACGAGCAGTACTTC
>-|-|TRBV29-1|TRBJ2-7
CSVASLTTYEQYF
TGCAGCGTCGCGAGCCTTACTACCTACGAGCAGTACTTC